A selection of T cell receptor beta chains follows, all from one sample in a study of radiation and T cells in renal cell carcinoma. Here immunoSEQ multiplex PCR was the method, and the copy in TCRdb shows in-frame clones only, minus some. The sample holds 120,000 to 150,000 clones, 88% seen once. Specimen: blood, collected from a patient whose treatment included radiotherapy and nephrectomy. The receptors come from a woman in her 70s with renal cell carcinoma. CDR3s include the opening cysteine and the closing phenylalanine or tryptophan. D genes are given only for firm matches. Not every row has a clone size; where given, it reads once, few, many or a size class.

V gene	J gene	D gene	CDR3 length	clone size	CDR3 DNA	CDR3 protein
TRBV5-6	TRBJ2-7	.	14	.	TGTGCCAGCAGCGCCTGGACAAAGGTGTACGAGCAGTACTTC	CASSAWTKVYEQYF
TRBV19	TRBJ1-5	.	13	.	TGTGCCAGTAGTATGGTACAAAACCAGCCCCAGCATTTT	CASSMVQNQPQHF
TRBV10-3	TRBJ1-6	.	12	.	TGTGCCATCAGTACAGGGAATTCACCCCTCCACTTT	CAISTGNSPLHF
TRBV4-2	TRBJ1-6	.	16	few	TGTGCCAGCAGCCAAGAAGTCGGACAGCGGGGTTCACCCCTCCACTTT	CASSQEVGQRGSPLHF
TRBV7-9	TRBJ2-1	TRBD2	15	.	TGTGCCAGCAGCTCACTAGCGGGAGTTTTGAATGAGCAGTTCTTC	CASSSLAGVLNEQFF
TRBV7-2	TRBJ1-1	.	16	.	TGTGCCAGCAGCGGAAAGGGTGGACTAGGGCTGACTGAAGCTTTCTTT	CASSGKGGLGLTEAFF
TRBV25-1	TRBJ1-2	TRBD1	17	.	TGTGCCAGCAGTTCCGAAAGGGGGCGGGAGGCTAACTATGGCTACACCTTC	CASSSERGREANYGYTF
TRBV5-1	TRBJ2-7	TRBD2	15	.	TGCGCCAGCAGCCGGGACTACCGAGGAACCTACGAGCAGTACTTC	CASSRDYRGTYEQYF
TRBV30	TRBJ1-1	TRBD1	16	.	TGTGCCTGGAGTCTCCCCTGGCAGGGGGCTCACACTGAAGCTTTCTTT	CAWSLPWQGAHTEAFF
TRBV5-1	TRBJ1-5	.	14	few	TGCGCCAGCAGCTTCACGGGGGAAAATCAGCCCCAGCATTTT	CASSFTGENQPQHF
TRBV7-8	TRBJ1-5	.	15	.	TGTGCCAGCAGCGCCGCCGCGGGGGGCAATCGGCCCCAGCATTTT	CASSAAAGGNRPQHF
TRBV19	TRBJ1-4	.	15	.	TGTGCCAGTACCCCCGTCTCAGGGATGGAGGAAAAACTGTTTTTT	CASTPVSGMEEKLFF
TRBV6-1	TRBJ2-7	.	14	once	TGTGCCAGCAGTGAAATGACGGCGTCCTACGAGCAGTACTTC	CASSEMTASYEQYF
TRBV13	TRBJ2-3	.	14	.	TGTGCCAGCAGCTTAGCAGCTAGCAGCCGTACGCAGTATTTT	CASSLAASSRTQYF